Described below is a single TCR beta chain sequence and its context. Its cognate antigen is unknown. The sample originates from a study of lymphopenia after photon versus proton radiotherapy. Findings and caveats of the study: Under photons, naive T cells and diversity fell while effector/memory populations rose. After the lymphocyte nadir, photon-treated repertoires showed oligoclonal expansion, especially of CD8+ Temra cells. A bigger post-nadir fall in TCR diversity correlated inversely with survival time in deceased patients. Only patients who died were analyzed for survival; proton advantage is unproven.

CDR1 is MNHNS and CDR2 is SASEGT in the germline V gene. This CDR3 spans 13 amino acids. Trimming left V 2 bases short and J 8 bases short, with 12 bases between. The repertoire was sequenced with immunoSEQ multiplex PCR; TCRdb's copy has only in-frame clones and lacks some. The sample lists approximately 150,000 clones; roughly nine tenths were seen once. The TCR comes from a man in his fifties with gastric cancer. The gene calls are TRBV6-1 and TRBJ1-2; TRBD1 is a possible D gene (6 bases). Sequencing was performed on peripheral blood, taken from a patient treated with photon-based radiotherapy. The CDR3 DNA follows: TGTGCCAGCAGTGAACAGGGACATGGCGGCTACACCTTC. The encoded protein is CASSEQGHGGYTF.